The clone carrying this TCR beta chain was observed a single time. What it binds is not known. Some clones are missing from TCRdb's copy, which holds only in-frame ones; the method was immunoSEQ multiplex PCR. Here the sample spans fewer than 650,000 clones, over 60% being singletons. When samples were unsorted, some 84 million PBMCs were used for genomic DNA. The sample is drawn from a study of shared clonotypes between healthy human individuals. The CDR3 loop spans 15 amino acids. V lost 6 bases to trimming and J lost 0 bases, with 15 bases between them. Germline V CDR1 and CDR2: MNHNS, SASEGT. The study's findings and limits: Sampling was confined to blood; repertoires within tissues likely differ.

The source material was PBMCs. V is TRBV6-1 and J is TRBJ2-7; the D is unclear. This sequence was found in a woman aged 40-49 years in good health. Some clones in this sample may be carry-over from other donors' samples. CDR3 in amino acids: CASSHPGHPSYEQYF. CDR3 nucleotide sequence: TGTGCCAGCAGCCACCCGGGCCATCCCTCCTACGAGCAGTACTTC.